The 22 T cell receptor beta chains presented below share a single source sample, sequenced in a study of metastatic and nonmetastatic thyroid tumors. TCRdb re-called clones via MiXCR from the PCR reads. The table includes around 20,000 clones, about 15% detected once. Thyroid surgery took place with no prior treatment in any patient. Sequencing was carried out using tumor tissue. Every receptor here comes from a female donor with papillary thyroid cancer or a benign thyroid nodule (not recorded which). Some clones in this sample may be carry-over from other donors' samples.

This clone was recorded at least ten times. The V gene is TRBV5-1, the J gene TRBJ1-1, with D perhaps matching TRBD1 (5 bases). The CDR3 runs 15 residues. CDR1 SGHRS and CDR2 YFSETQ come from the germline V gene. V was cut by 3 bases and J by 0 bases, with 12 bases left in between. CDR3 residues: CASSSAGYMNTEAFF. CDR3 coding DNA: TGCGCCAGCAGCTCCGCAGGGTATATGAACACTGAAGCTTTCTTT. Combining the CDR3 with reference TRBV5-1 and TRBJ1-1 gives the whole variable domain KAGVTQTPRYLIKTRGQQVTLSCSPISGHRSVSWYQQTPGQGLQFLFEYFSETQRNKGNFPGRFSGRQFSNSRSEMNVSTLELGDSALYLCASSSAGYMNTEAFFGQGTRLTVV.

Of note for this clone: Because it lacks the conserved phenylalanine or tryptophan at the end, this CDR3 is likely a read error. V gene TRBV30 combines with J gene TRBJ1-6, with TRBD1 identical over 7 bases. CDR1 GTSNPN and CDR2 SVGIG come from the germline V gene (reference sequence). The CDR3 spans 14 residues. Trimming cost V 1 base and J 8 bases; bases outside gene matches: 5. The CDR3, as DNA: TGTGCCTGGAGTGGAGACAGGGCATATTCACCCCTCCACCTT. It encodes CAWSGDRAYSPLHL.

Turning to this clone: Just one base apart from a much larger clone, this may be a read error. V gene TRBV7-7 combines with J gene TRBJ2-5; maybe TRBD1 (5 bases). CDR1 is SSHAT, CDR2 FNYEAQ, per germline (reference sequence). This CDR3 region has 13 residues. CDR3 region: CASSSRARETQYF. In DNA form, the CDR3 reads TGTGCTAGCAGCTCCAGGGCCCGGGAGACCCAGTACTTC.

This clone occurred many times. The V gene is TRBV2, the J gene TRBJ2-1; D uncertain. V lost 10 bases, J lost 9 bases, and 13 bases lay in between. Germline CDR1 SNHLY, CDR2 FYNNEI. The CDR3 totals 11 residues. CDR3 sequence reads: CANAAVGEQFF. CDR3 coding DNA: TGTGCCAACGCGGCGGTGGGTGAGCAGTTCTTC.

In its sample, this clone was seen a few times. Given a much more abundant clone one base away, this may be a read error. J is TRBJ2-4 and V is TRBV19; 7 bases line up with TRBD1. CDR3 length equals 14 residues. Germline assignment: CDR1 LNHDA and CDR2 SQIVND (reference sequence). The CDR3: CASSPDRHKNIRYF. As DNA, the CDR3 is TGTGCCAGTAGCCCGGACAGGCACAAAAACATTCGGTACTTC. Complete variable domain (other parts from reference TRBV19 and TRBJ2-4): DGGITQSPKYLFRKEGQNVTLSCEQNLNHDAMYWYRQDPGQGLRLIYYSQIVNDFQKGDIAEGYSVSREKKESFPLTVTSAQKNPTAFYLCASSPDRHKNIRYFGAGTRLSVL.

The chain employs TRBV12-3 or TRBV12-4 and TRBJ2-7; D might be TRBD2 (6 bases). The CDR3 is made up of 16 amino acids. V was pared by 6 bases and J by 3 bases, with 21 bases between. This CDR3 reads CASSLIRGRRDYEQYF. In DNA, the CDR3 is TGTGCCAGCAGCCTAATTAGAGGGAGGCGGGACTACGAGCAGTACTTC.

This clone appeared many times. The rearrangement joins TRBV28 to TRBJ1-2; TRBD1 aligns across 7 bases. The germline V gene encodes CDR1 MDHEN and CDR2 SYDVKM. The CDR3 is 16 residues long. V was pared by 4 bases and J by 3 bases, with 11 bases of the junction left unmatched. CDR3 amino acids: CASSSPQLDRDYGYTF. CDR3 DNA sequence: TGTGCCAGCAGTTCACCACAACTCGACAGGGACTATGGCTACACCTTC.

This clone has ten or more counts. The chain has TRBV2 and TRBJ2-1, with D perhaps being TRBD1 or TRBD2 (5 bases each). Per germline, CDR1 SNHLY and CDR2 FYNNEI. CDR3 length: 14 residues. Trimming pared 2 bases from V and 6 bases from J, leaving 11 bases between. The CDR3 region is CASSETGTSNEQFF. In DNA, the CDR3 is TGTGCCAGCAGTGAAACCGGGACCTCCAATGAGCAGTTCTTC.

At least ten counts were recorded for this clone. The chain has TRBV3-1 and TRBJ2-2; 8 positions match TRBD2. Trimming cost V 2 bases and J 7 bases; bases outside gene matches: 3. CDR1 is LGHDT and CDR2 is YNNKEL in the germline V gene (reference sequence). This CDR3 is built from 14 residues. In DNA, the CDR3 is TGTGCCAGCAGCCAAATAGCGGGGAACGGGGAGCTGTTTTTT. Translation: CASSQIAGNGELFF. Complete variable domain (other parts from reference TRBV3-1 and TRBJ2-2): DTAVSQTPKYLVTQMGNDKSIKCEQNLGHDTMYWYKQDSKKFLKIMFSYNNKELIINETVPNRFSPKSPDKAHLNLHINSLELGDSAVYFCASSQIAGNGELFFGEGSRLTVL.

The genes are TRBV5-1 and TRBJ2-7, with 9 nucleotides matching TRBD1. This CDR3 region has 15 residues. The trim removed 3 bases at V and 3 bases at J, leaving 7 bases unmatched. Germline CDR1 reads SGHRS; CDR2 reads YFSETQ. CDR3 sequence (DNA): TGCGCCAGCAGCTGGGGTCCGGGACAGGGCTACGAGCAGTACTTC. Residues: CASSWGPGQGYEQYF.

Ten or more counts support this clone. The genes are TRBV6-4 and TRBJ2-1, with 10 bases aligning to TRBD2. The CDR3 contains 18 residues. Trimming cost V 6 bases and J 1 base; bases outside gene matches: 12. Germline V gene sequence: CDR1 MRHNA, CDR2 SNTAGT. The CDR3 sequence: CASSPRAGLAVSYNEQFF. The CDR3 nucleotides are TGTGCCAGCAGCCCTCGTGCAGGACTAGCGGTTTCCTACAATGAGCAGTTCTTC.

This clone appeared many times. V and J are TRBV25-1 and TRBJ1-1, with D uncertain. Germline V gives CDR1 MGHDK, CDR2 SYGVNS. Trimming cost V 0 bases and J 4 bases, with 6 bases left between them. The CDR3 is 13 residues long. CDR3 amino acids: CASSEYGTTEAFF. In DNA form, the CDR3 reads TGTGCCAGCAGTGAATATGGAACCACTGAAGCTTTCTTT.

This clone occurred many times. The chain is built from TRBV18 and TRBJ2-6; no clear D gene. The CDR3 consists of 13 residues. V was clipped by 3 bases and J by 3 bases, with 3 bases between them. Germline CDR1 and CDR2: KGHSH and LQKENI. CDR3 coding DNA: TGTGCCAGCTCACCCTATGGGGCCAACGTCCTGACTTTC. Translated: CASSPYGANVLTF.

This clone appeared many times. This chain joins TRBV19 and TRBJ1-2; D is perhaps TRBD1 (6 bases). The V and J ends lost 5 bases and 4 bases respectively, with 17 bases between them. The CDR3 is made up of 15 amino acids. CDR1 and CDR2 from the germline V gene are LNHDA and SQIVND (reference sequence). The CDR3 DNA is TGTGCCAGTAGTCCAGGACAGCTCCCTAGCTATGGCTACACCTTC. It translates to CASSPGQLPSYGYTF. The whole variable domain, filled in from reference TRBV19 and TRBJ1-2, reads DGGITQSPKYLFRKEGQNVTLSCEQNLNHDAMYWYRQDPGQGLRLIYYSQIVNDFQKGDIAEGYSVSREKKESFPLTVTSAQKNPTAFYLCASSPGQLPSYGYTFGSGTRLTVV.

This clone was picked up many times. The chain links TRBV6-2 or TRBV6-3 to TRBJ1-1; D not certain. V lost 3 bases and J lost 3, with 11 bases in between. The length of the CDR3 is 14 residues. Looked up from germline, CDR1 is MNHEY and CDR2 is SVGEGT. As DNA, the CDR3 is TGTGCCAGCAGTTATTCGCGGGTTTACACTGAAGCTTTCTTT. As protein: CASSYSRVYTEAFF.

This clone was picked up many times. The chain employs TRBV29-1 and TRBJ1-2; maybe TRBD1 (6 bases). CDR1 is SQVTM and CDR2 is ANQGSEA in the germline V gene. V was trimmed by 5 bases and J by 8 bases, leaving 15 bases between them. The CDR3 extends over 12 amino acids. The CDR3 DNA reads as TGCAGCGTTTCTACTACAGGGTACGGCTACACCTTC. This sequence encodes CSVSTTGYGYTF.

There are many counts of this clone. V usage is TRBV6-1 and J usage is TRBJ1-5; 8 nucleotides align to TRBD1. After removal of 5 bases from V and 3 bases from J, the junction contained 6 bases not matched to a gene. This CDR3 spans 15 amino acids. The germline gives CDR1 MNHNS, CDR2 SASEGT. CDR3 sequence: CASSLSTGVNQPQHF. The CDR3 DNA sequence: TGTGCCAGCAGTTTATCGACAGGGGTCAATCAGCCCCAGCATTTT.

This clone was counted many times. J is TRBJ2-1 and V is TRBV29-1, with 7 bases matching TRBD1. Germline assignment: CDR1 SQVTM and CDR2 ANQGSEA. Trimming at V came to 6 bases and at J to 8 bases, leaving 4 bases not matched to a gene. The CDR3 contains 11 residues. CDR3 DNA sequence: TGCAGCGTAGCAACAGGGGATGAGCAGTTCTTC. It encodes CSVATGDEQFF.

This sequence joins TRBV25-1 and TRBJ2-7; possible D gene TRBD1, 6 bases. Germline assignment: CDR1 MGHDK and CDR2 SYGVNS. V was shortened by 2 bases and J by 2 bases, with 10 bases between the two germline ends. The CDR3 runs 14 residues. Here the CDR3 reads CASSELGATYEQYF. In DNA form, the CDR3 reads TGTGCCAGCAGTGAACTGGGGGCTACCTACGAGCAGTACTTC.

The V and J genes are TRBV5-1 and TRBJ1-4, with D hard to call. The CDR3 has 14 residues. Trimming shortened V by 0 bases and J by 10 bases, and 13 bases separated the two germline ends. Germline CDR1 is SGHRS and CDR2 is YFSETQ. The CDR3 loop is CASSLGDGVGKLFF. The CDR3 DNA is TGCGCCAGCAGCTTGGGTGACGGGGTAGGAAAACTGTTTTTT.

CDR3 DNA sequence: TGTGCCAGCAGCCAGGGACAGCAAAATTCACCCCTCCACTTT. It codes for CASSQGQQNSPLHF. This chain connects TRBV7-6 to TRBJ1-6; 7 bases are shared with TRBD1. The CDR3 runs 14 residues. The trim removed 5 bases at V and 7 bases at J, leaving 5 bases unmatched. Germline CDR1 and CDR2: SGHVS and FNYEAQ.

The CDR3 is CASSLQGSEQYF. CDR3 in DNA: TGCGCCAGCAGTTTACAGGGTTCCGAGCAGTACTTC. The rearrangement joins TRBV5-1 to TRBJ2-7; TRBD1 might be the D (6 bases). Trimming pared 5 bases from V and 6 bases from J, leaving 12 bases between. Germline CDR1 SGHRS, CDR2 YFSETQ. The CDR3 has 12 amino acids.